The clone carrying this T cell receptor beta chain was recorded many times. Its antigen remains unidentified. The data derive from a study of T-cell reconstitution after alpha-beta-depleted transplantation in children. Findings of the study overall: Expanded clones from the graft, numbering several hundred, reportedly supplied alpha-beta T cells about two months after transplant. For some patients, TCRbeta diversity was high at day 60 because of recipient T cells and thymic progenitors that survived. T-cell counts and diversity at one year following transplant were attributed mainly to newly produced T cells.

This CDR3 spans 14 amino acids. V was trimmed by 1 base and J by 6 bases, leaving 13 bases between them. Germline CDR1 is SGHRS and CDR2 is YFSETQ. Using unique molecular identifiers, the investigators prepared the TCRbeta library. MiXCR, applied by TCRdb to the PCR reads, yields one record per CDR3 protein. The profile shows 350,000 to 500,000 distinct CDR3 sequences, roughly two fifths of them singletons. The clonotype originates from a girl aged 2 to 9 with aplastic anemia, due to receive a stem cell transplant. This specimen consisted of PBMCs, obtained before TCRalphabeta/CD19-depleted stem cell transplant. The V call is TRBV5-1, the J call TRBJ1-1; no clear D gene. CDR3 nucleotide sequence: TGCGCCAGCAGCTTGTCCCCACAGAGGGCTGAAGCTTTCTTT. Translated, it gives CASSLSPQRAEAFF.